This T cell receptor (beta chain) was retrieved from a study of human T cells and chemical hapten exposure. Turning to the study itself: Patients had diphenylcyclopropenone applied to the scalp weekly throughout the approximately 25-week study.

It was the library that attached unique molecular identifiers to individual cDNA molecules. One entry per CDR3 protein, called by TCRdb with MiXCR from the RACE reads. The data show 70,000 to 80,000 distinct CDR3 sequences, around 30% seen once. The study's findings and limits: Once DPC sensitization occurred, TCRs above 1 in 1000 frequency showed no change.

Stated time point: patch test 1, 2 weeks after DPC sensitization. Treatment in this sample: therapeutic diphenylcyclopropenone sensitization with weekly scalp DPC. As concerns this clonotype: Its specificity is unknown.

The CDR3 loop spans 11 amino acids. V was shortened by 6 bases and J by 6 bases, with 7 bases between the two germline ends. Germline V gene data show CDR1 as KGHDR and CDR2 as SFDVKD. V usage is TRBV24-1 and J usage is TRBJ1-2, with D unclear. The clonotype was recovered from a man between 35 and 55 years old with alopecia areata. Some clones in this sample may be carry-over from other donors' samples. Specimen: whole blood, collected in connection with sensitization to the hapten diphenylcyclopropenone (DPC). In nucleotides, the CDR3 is TGTGCCACCAGTAATCTGAATGGCTACACCTTC. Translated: CATSNLNGYTF.